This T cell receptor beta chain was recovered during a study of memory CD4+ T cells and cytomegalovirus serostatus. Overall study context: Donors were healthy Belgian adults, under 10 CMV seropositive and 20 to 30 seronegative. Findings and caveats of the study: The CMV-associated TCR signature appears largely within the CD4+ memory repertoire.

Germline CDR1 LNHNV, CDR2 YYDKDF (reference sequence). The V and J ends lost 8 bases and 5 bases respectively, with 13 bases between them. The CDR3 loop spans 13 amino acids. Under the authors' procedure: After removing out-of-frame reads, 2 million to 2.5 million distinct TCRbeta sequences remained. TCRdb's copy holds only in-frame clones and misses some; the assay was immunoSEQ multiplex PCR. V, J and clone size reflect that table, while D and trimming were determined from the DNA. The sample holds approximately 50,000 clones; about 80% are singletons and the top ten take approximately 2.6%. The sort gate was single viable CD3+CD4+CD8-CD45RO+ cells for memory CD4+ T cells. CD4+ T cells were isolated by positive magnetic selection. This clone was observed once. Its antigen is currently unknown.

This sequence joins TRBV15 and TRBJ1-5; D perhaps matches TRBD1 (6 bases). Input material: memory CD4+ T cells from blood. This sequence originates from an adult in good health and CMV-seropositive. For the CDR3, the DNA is TGTGCCACCTCCGCGGACAGTTATCAGCCCCAGCATTTT. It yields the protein CATSADSYQPQHF. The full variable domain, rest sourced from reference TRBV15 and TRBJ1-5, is DAMVIQNPRYQVTQFGKPVTLSCSQTLNHNVMYWYQQKSSQAPKLLFHYYDKDFNNEADTPDNFQSRRPNTSFCFLDIRSPGLGDTAMYLCATSADSYQPQHFGDGTRLSIL.